One T cell receptor beta chain is described in this entry. The source of the sample is a study of control samples from healthy donors and cancer patients. Here immunoSEQ multiplex PCR was the method, and the copy in TCRdb shows in-frame clones only, minus some. The table shows 150,000 or so clones, with approximately 94% occurring only once. The source of this sequence is a young man in good health. Sequencing was carried out using blood.

In DNA form, the CDR3 reads TGCGCCAGCAGCGTGGACAGGGCGATCTACGAGCAGTACTTC. Translation gives CASSVDRAIYEQYF. The rearrangement links TRBV5-1 to TRBJ2-7; the match to TRBD1 covers 8 bases. CDR1 is SGHRS and CDR2 is YFSETQ in the germline V gene. V dropped 4 bases and J dropped 3; count of bases not matched to a gene: 6. This CDR3 region has 14 residues.